Below, 14 T cell receptor beta chains from the same sample are listed, as sequenced in a study of early T cells in non-severe SARS-CoV-2 infection. TCRdb reprocessed the 5' RACE reads via MiXCR and lists one record per CDR3 protein. Among about 130,000 distinct CDR3 sequences listed, 14% to 15% were seen once. The specimen sequenced was whole blood. The receptors were gathered from an adult who was a healthcare worker with PCR-confirmed SARS-CoV-2 infection or an uninfected control (not recorded which).

A single count supports this clonotype. The rearrangement joins TRBV20-1 to TRBJ1-1; perhaps TRBD1 as D (5 bases). This CDR3 is built from 14 residues. Germline values: CDR1 DFQATT, CDR2 SNEGSKA (reference sequence). The DNA for the CDR3 is TGCAGCTCCGCCCAGGGAGGACTTAACACTGAAGCTTTCTTT. Translating gives CSSAQGGLNTEAFF.

The gene calls are TRBV2 and TRBJ2-7; D remains ambiguous. CDR3 size: 11 residues. V was cut by 6 bases and J by 8 bases, with 11 bases left in between. The germline V gene has CDR1 SNHLY and CDR2 FYNNEI. CDR3 residues: CASRVEIKQYF. CDR3 sequence (DNA): TGTGCCAGCAGGGTGGAAATTAAGCAGTACTTC.

This chain uses TRBV3-1 with TRBJ1-1, with D hard to call. The CDR3 runs to 13 residues. The germline gives CDR1 LGHDT, CDR2 YNNKEL (reference sequence). Trimming shortened V by 4 bases and J by 8 bases, and 14 bases separated the two germline ends. CDR3 region: CASSPPSGGEAFF. CDR3 sequence (DNA): TGTGCCAGCAGCCCCCCCTCAGGAGGGGAAGCTTTCTTT.

This clonotype was detected only a few times. V usage is TRBV18 and J usage is TRBJ1-1; TRBD1 might be the D (6 bases). V dropped 3 bases and J dropped 1 base, with 12 bases sitting between them. This CDR3 spans 15 amino acids. The germline gives CDR1 KGHSH, CDR2 LQKENI. The CDR3 DNA is TGTGCCAGCTCACCGTCCCCGGGGGCGAACACTGAAGCTTTCTTT. It translates to CASSPSPGANTEAFF. The full variable domain, with the rest looked up from reference TRBV18 and TRBJ1-1, is NAGVMQNPRHLVRRRGQEARLRCSPMKGHSHVYWYRQLPEEGLKFMVYLQKENIIDESGMPKERFSAEFPKEGPSILRIQQVVRGDSAAYFCASSPSPGANTEAFFGQGTRLTVV.

The J gene is TRBJ2-1, the V gene TRBV4-1; D may be TRBD1 (5 bases). The germline gives CDR1 MGHRA, CDR2 YSYEKL. V lost 0 bases and J lost 4, with 13 bases in between. This CDR3 has 16 residues. The CDR3: CASSQDKGVVYNEQFF. The CDR3 DNA reads TGCGCCAGCAGCCAAGATAAAGGGGTGGTATACAATGAGCAGTTCTTC.

This clonotype was seen repeatedly, ten times or more. The chain is built from TRBV28 and TRBJ1-1; D ambiguous. Germline assignment: CDR1 MDHEN and CDR2 SYDVKM. Trimming left V 4 bases short and J 1 base short, with 1 base between. The CDR3 spans 11 residues. For the CDR3, the DNA is TGTGCCAGCAGTTCGAACACTGAAGCTTTCTTT. Translated: CASSSNTEAFF.

This clonotype was found a few times. The V gene is TRBV7-3, the J gene TRBJ2-7; TRBD2 matches at 8 bases. This CDR3 comprises 15 residues. Germline trimming cut 3 bases from V and 7 bases from J; bases unmatched to any gene: 11. The germline V gene encodes CDR1 SGHTA and CDR2 FQGTGA. CDR3 sequence: CASSFTAGGHNEQYF. CDR3 coding DNA: TGTGCCAGCAGCTTTACGGCGGGGGGCCACAATGAGCAGTACTTC.

The chain is built from TRBV20-1 and TRBJ2-5; possibly TRBD1 for D (6 bases). In germline, CDR1 is DFQATT, CDR2 SNEGSKA (reference sequence). Trimming left V 6 bases short and J 3 bases short, with 14 bases between. This CDR3 has 13 amino acids. The CDR3 loop is CSAPGEGEETQYF. The CDR3 DNA reads TGCAGTGCCCCTGGTGAGGGGGAAGAGACCCAGTACTTC.

The genes are TRBV12-3 or TRBV12-4 and TRBJ2-2; D uncertain. V shed 5 bases and J shed 1 base, with 2 bases lying between them. The CDR3 loop spans 12 amino acids. CDR3 residues: CASSENTGELFF. CDR3 nucleotide sequence: TGTGCCAGCAGTGAGAACACCGGGGAGCTGTTTTTT.

V gene TRBV7-8 combines with J gene TRBJ1-1, with D perhaps matching TRBD1 (6 bases). The ends were cut back, 3 bases at V and 7 bases at J, with 18 bases in the middle. CDR1 is SGHVS and CDR2 is FQNEAQ in the germline V gene. The CDR3 consists of 15 residues. This CDR3 reads CASSFVFTGNREAFF. For the CDR3, the DNA is TGTGCCAGCAGCTTTGTATTCACAGGGAACCGTGAAGCTTTCTTT.

This chain connects TRBV7-2 to TRBJ1-3; 9 positions agree with TRBD1. The CDR3 covers 15 residues. V dropped 5 bases and J dropped 8; count of bases not matched to a gene: 10. From germline, CDR1 is SGHTA and CDR2 FQGNSA. The CDR3 sequence: CASSPLDRGWDTIYF. CDR3 coding DNA: TGTGCCAGCAGCCCGCTGGACAGGGGATGGGACACCATATATTTT.

The chain uses TRBV7-9 and TRBJ1-4, with D unclear. Germline V lookup: CDR1 SEHNR, CDR2 FQNEAQ (reference sequence). Trimming stripped 3 bases from V and 8 bases from J, with 7 bases between. The CDR3 extends over 12 amino acids. The CDR3 DNA follows: TGTGCCAGCAGCTTCGGTAGCGAAAAACTGTTTTTT. It translates to CASSFGSEKLFF.

This clonotype was seen more than once but under ten times. This chain joins TRBV7-9 and TRBJ1-4, with a tentative D call TRBD1 (5 bases). V was cut by 0 bases and J by 8 bases, with 13 bases left in between. This CDR3 spans 15 amino acids. Germline values: CDR1 SEHNR, CDR2 FQNEAQ (reference sequence). Written as DNA, the CDR3 is TGTGCCAGCAGCTTAGCTTCAGGGAATAGCGAAAAACTGTTTTTT. Its translation is CASSLASGNSEKLFF.

The chain uses TRBV18 and TRBJ2-6, with TRBD1 identical over 8 bases. Germline CDR1 KGHSH, CDR2 LQKENI. CDR3 length: 17 residues. The junction had 5 bases not matched to a gene; V was cut back by 4 bases and J by 0 bases. The chain's CDR3 is CASSLRTGSSGANVLTF. CDR3 DNA sequence: TGTGCCAGCTCACTAAGGACAGGGAGCTCTGGGGCCAACGTCCTGACTTTC.